This paragraph reports one TCR beta chain. The PCR was carried out with 60 Vbeta primers and 13 Jbeta primers. Using immunoSEQ multiplex PCR, the repertoire was profiled, and TCRdb retains in-frame clones only, with some absent. The sample has tens of thousands of clones; approximately 80% are singletons. This entry comes from a study of cytomegalovirus exposure and HLA in healthy donors. CDR3 length equals 14 residues. Germline lookup yields CDR1 SEHNR and CDR2 FQNEAQ (reference sequence). V shed 4 bases, J shed 4 bases, and the junction held 5 bases outside the gene matches. The TCR originated in a woman younger than 35 in good health and CMV-seropositive. The gene calls are TRBV7-9 and TRBJ2-7, with TRBD2 identical over 9 bases. Specimen: PBMCs. In nucleotides, the CDR3 is TGTGCCAGCAGCTCAGGACTAGCGCCTTACGAGCAGTACTTC. The encoded protein is CASSSGLAPYEQYF.